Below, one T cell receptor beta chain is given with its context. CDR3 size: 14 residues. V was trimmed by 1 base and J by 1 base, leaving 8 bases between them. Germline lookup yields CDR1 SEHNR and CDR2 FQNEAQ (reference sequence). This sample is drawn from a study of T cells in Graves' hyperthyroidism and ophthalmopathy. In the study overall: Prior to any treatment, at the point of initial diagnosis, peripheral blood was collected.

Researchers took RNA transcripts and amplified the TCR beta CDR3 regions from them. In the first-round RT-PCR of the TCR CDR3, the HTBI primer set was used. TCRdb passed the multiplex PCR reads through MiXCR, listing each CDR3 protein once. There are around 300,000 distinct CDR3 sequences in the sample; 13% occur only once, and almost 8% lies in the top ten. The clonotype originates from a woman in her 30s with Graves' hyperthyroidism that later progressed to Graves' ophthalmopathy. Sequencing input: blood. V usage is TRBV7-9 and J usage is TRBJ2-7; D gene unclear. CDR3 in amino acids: CASSLGGESYEQYF. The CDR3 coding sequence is TGTGCCAGCAGCTTAGGTGGAGAATCCTACGAGCAGTACTTC.